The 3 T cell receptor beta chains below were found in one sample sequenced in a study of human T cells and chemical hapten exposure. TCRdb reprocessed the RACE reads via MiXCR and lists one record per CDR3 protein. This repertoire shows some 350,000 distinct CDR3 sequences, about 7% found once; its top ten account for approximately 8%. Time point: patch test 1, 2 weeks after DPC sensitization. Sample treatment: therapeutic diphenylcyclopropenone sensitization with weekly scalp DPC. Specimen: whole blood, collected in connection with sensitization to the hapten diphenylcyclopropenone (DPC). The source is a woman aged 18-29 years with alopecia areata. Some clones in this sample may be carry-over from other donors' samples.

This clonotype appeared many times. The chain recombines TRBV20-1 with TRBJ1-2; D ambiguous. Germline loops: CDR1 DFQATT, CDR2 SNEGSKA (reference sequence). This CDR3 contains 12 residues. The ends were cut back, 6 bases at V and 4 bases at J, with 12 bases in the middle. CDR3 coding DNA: TGCAGTGCGCCTAGCGGCTTCTATGGCTACACCTTC. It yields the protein CSAPSGFYGYTF.

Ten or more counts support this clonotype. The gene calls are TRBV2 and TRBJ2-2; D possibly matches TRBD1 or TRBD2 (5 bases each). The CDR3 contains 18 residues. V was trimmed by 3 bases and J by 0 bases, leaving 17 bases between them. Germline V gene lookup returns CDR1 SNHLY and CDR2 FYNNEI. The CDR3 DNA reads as TGTGCCAGCAGTGACCCGGCAGGGCTAGCTCCGAACACCGGGGAGCTGTTTTTT. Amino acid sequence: CASSDPAGLAPNTGELFF.

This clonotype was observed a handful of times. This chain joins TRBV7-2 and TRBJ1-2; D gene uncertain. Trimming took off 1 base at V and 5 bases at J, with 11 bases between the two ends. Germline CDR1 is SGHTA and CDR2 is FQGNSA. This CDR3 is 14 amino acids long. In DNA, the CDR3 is TGTGCCAGCAGCTTAGTAAGGGCCAGTTATGGCTACACCTTC. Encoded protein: CASSLVRASYGYTF.